This TCR beta chain derives from a study of cytomegalovirus exposure and HLA in healthy donors. Study-level results: Most TCR sequences showed up rarely, but some public TCRs showed up in many donors. The CMV antigen specificity of a few CMV-associated chains was confirmed through in vitro analysis.

For this clone: Its antigen is unidentified.

The CDR3 extends over 15 amino acids. V lost 6 bases and J lost 4, with 19 bases in between. Germline V gene lookup returns CDR1 SQVTM and CDR2 ANQGSEA. Amplification used 60 Vbeta primers and 13 Jbeta primers. In the source study's methods: In a later analysis, 10 million to 11 million of about 80 million unique beta chains occurred in at least two donors. Repertoires were generated with immunoSEQ multiplex PCR, while TCRdb's copy carries only in-frame clones and drops some. The DNA gave D and trimming, while V, J and clone size come from that table. The repertoire holds fewer than 250,000 clones, approximately 80% seen once, with about 3% in the top ten.

The material sequenced was PBMCs. The sequence was obtained from a man aged 25-40 years in good health and CMV-seronegative. V usage is TRBV29-1 and J usage is TRBJ1-5, with a weak D call TRBD1 (6 bases). CDR3 in amino acids: CSVSGDHPGNQPQHF. The CDR3 nucleotides are TGCAGCGTATCAGGGGACCACCCGGGAAATCAGCCCCAGCATTTT.